The rows below give T cell receptor beta chains drawn from one sample of a study of Ad26.COV2.S vaccination and SARS-CoV-2 variants. The repertoire was sequenced with immunoSEQ multiplex PCR; TCRdb's copy has only in-frame clones and lacks some. This sample has roughly 400,000 clones, with approximately 92% found just once. Sequencing was performed on peripheral blood, taken in a trial of Ad26.COV2.S vaccine versus placebo. Receptor source: a person between 18 and 65 years old who received the Ad26.COV2.S COVID-19 vaccine or a placebo. Both conserved end residues are part of each CDR3. A D gene is named only where the DNA matches it firmly. Part of the rows lack a size; the others show once, few, many or a class for expanded clones.

TRBV9	TRBJ1-2	once	-	CASTWGGPHGYTF	TGTGCCAGCACCTGGGGGGGGCCACATGGCTACACCTTC
TRBV6-2/TRBV6-3	TRBJ1-5	few	-	CASSYARQATSNQPQHF	TGTGCCAGCAGTTACGCCCGACAGGCCACTAGCAATCAGCCCCAGCATTTT
TRBV18	TRBJ2-4	-	TRBD1	CASSPPDRVENIQYF	TGTGCCAGCTCACCACCCGACAGGGTTGAGAACATTCAGTACTTC
TRBV29-1	TRBJ1-2	-	TRBD1	CSVEDPTGEDGYTF	TGCAGCGTTGAAGACCCGACAGGGGAGGATGGCTACACCTTC
TRBV2	TRBJ2-7	-	TRBD2	CASSGVSGGSYEQYF	TGTGCCAGCAGTGGAGTGAGCGGGGGATCCTACGAGCAGTACTTC
TRBV6-2/TRBV6-3	TRBJ1-2	few	-	CASSYGQYGYTF	TGTGCCAGCAGTTACGGCCAGTATGGCTACACCTTC
TRBV28	TRBJ1-3	-	-	CASTWGGPDSGNTIYF	TGTGCCAGCACCTGGGGGGGACCCGACTCTGGAAACACCATATATTTT
TRBV11-2	TRBJ1-1	-	TRBD1	CASSFTGGYTEAFF	TGTGCCAGCAGCTTTACAGGGGGGTACACTGAAGCTTTCTTT
TRBV7-6	TRBJ2-7	-	-	CASSPLGYEQYF	TGTGCCAGCAGCCCCCTAGGCTACGAGCAGTACTTC
TRBV7-2	TRBJ2-2	-	-	CASSLQTGELFF	TGTGCCAGCAGCTTACAGACCGGGGAGCTGTTTTTT
TRBV28	TRBJ1-5	-	TRBD1	CASSSGTGGNQPQHF	TGTGCCAGCAGTTCCGGGACAGGGGGCAATCAGCCCCAGCATTTT
TRBV27	TRBJ1-4	-	-	CASSSSRGRYNEKLFF	TGTGCCAGCAGTTCCAGCCGAGGCAGATATAATGAAAAACTGTTTTTT
TRBV5-8	TRBJ2-3	-	TRBD1	CASSPTVPLRDRFTDTQYF	TGTGCCAGCAGCCCCACCGTGCCCCTCCGGGACAGGTTCACAGATACGCAGTATTTT
TRBV5-4	TRBJ1-3	-	TRBD1	CASSTRTGPGNTIYF	TGTGCCAGCAGCACCAGGACAGGGCCTGGAAACACCATATATTTT
TRBV12-3/TRBV12-4	TRBJ2-5	-	-	CASRLQKETQYF	TGTGCCAGCAGACTACAGAAAGAGACCCAGTACTTC
TRBV7-4	TRBJ2-5	-	-	CARGETQYF	TGTGCCAGAGGAGAGACCCAGTACTTC
TRBV30	TRBJ1-2	-	-	CAWSPGPDNYGYTF	TGTGCCTGGAGCCCCGGTCCCGATAACTATGGCTACACCTTC